This TCR beta chain was sequenced for a study of radiotherapy plus CTLA-4 blockade in lung cancer. Study context: Objective responses occurred in around 18% of patients; around 30% had disease control.

General study results and limits: In blood, tumor-derived TCR clones expanded after radiotherapy plus ipilimumab.

Trimming cost V 1 base and J 3 bases; bases outside gene matches: 2. This CDR3 has 16 amino acids. Germline CDR1 reads SGHNT; CDR2 reads YENEEA. Only in-frame clones appear in the TCRdb table, and some are missing; sequencing was by immunoSEQ multiplex PCR. The sample carries about 35,000 clones, 75% to 90% recorded once. To note about this clone: Antigen specificity is unknown.

The specimen comprised peripheral blood, sampled from a patient treated with radiotherapy plus ipilimumab. The chain is built from TRBV11-3 and TRBJ2-7, with TRBD2 matching over 14 bases. The TCR comes from a human donor with non-small cell lung cancer who had stable disease on radiotherapy plus ipilimumab. The CDR3 DNA sequence: TGTGCCAGCAGCTTAGGTGGGACTAGCGGGAGCTACGAGCAGTACTTC. Translation gives CASSLGGTSGSYEQYF.